This T cell receptor beta chain was documented in a study of blood T cells in healthy people across ages. Study-wide results and limits: Long-lived donors exceeded aged donors in naive CD4+ cells and diversity. Researchers report that TCR beta diversity correlated strongly with naive T cell percentage. CMV infection status of these donors was not known.

Primed by a sample-barcoded 5' primer and a J-beta primer mix, a second PCR proceeded for about 7 to 11 cycles. TCRdb analysed the 5' RACE reads with MiXCR anew, one entry per CDR3 protein. The top ten hold roughly 8.2% of the sample, which has some 1.7 million distinct CDR3 sequences, under 30% seen once. This clonotype was seen repeatedly, ten times or more. The antigen remains undetermined. Germline loops: CDR1 SGHRS, CDR2 YFSETQ. Trimming shortened V by 4 bases and J by 7 bases, and 18 bases separated the two germline ends. There are 15 residues in the CDR3. The sequenced sample consisted of blood. The rearrangement links TRBV5-1 to TRBJ2-1; a weak D match, TRBD1 (5 bases). The TCR was taken from a woman younger than 45 in good health. For the CDR3, the DNA is TGCGCCAGCAGCCTAGGACACGGACGAGTGAATGAGCAGTTCTTC. Its protein product is CASSLGHGRVNEQFF.